What follows are 10 T cell receptor beta chains derived from one specimen sequenced in a study of T cells in Graves' hyperthyroidism and ophthalmopathy. Researchers amplified the TCR beta CDR3 regions from RNA transcripts. HTBI primers were employed in a first-round RT-PCR of the TCR CDR3. TCRdb ran MiXCR on the multiplex PCR reads and lists one entry per CDR3 protein. This repertoire shows 600,000 to 650,000 distinct CDR3 sequences, 20% to 25% found once; its top ten account for 34%. What was sequenced was blood. These receptors all stem from a man in his thirties or forties with Graves' ophthalmopathy.

The rearrangement uses TRBV20-1 and TRBJ2-1; 9 bases align to TRBD2. The CDR3 runs to 19 residues. The J segment lost 7 bases and the V segment lost 4 bases, leaving 23 bases of the junction unmatched. Germline assignment: CDR1 DFQATT and CDR2 SNEGSKA (reference sequence). The CDR3 coding sequence is TGCAGTGCTATAACTCTTACCCCAAACCAGCTAGCGGGGTCAAATGAGCAGTTCTTC. This sequence encodes CSAITLTPNQLAGSNEQFF.

This clonotype was seen at least ten times. The rearrangement joins TRBV6-1 to TRBJ1-1; D gene ambiguous. V gave up 0 bases and J gave up 5 bases, with 10 bases separating them. CDR3 size: 14 residues. The germline V gene encodes CDR1 MNHNS and CDR2 SASEGT. The CDR3 reads CASSEAEGLTEAFF. In DNA form, the CDR3 reads TGTGCCAGCAGTGAAGCAGAAGGGTTAACTGAAGCTTTCTTT.

This chain joins TRBV5-1 and TRBJ2-7; 12 bases match TRBD2. Germline V gene sequence: CDR1 SGHRS, CDR2 YFSETQ. J was trimmed by 6 bases and V by 4 bases; bases with no gene match: 8. This CDR3 has 15 amino acids. CDR3 in DNA: TGCGCCAGCAGCATCCTGACTAGCGGGAGTGGCGAGCAGTACTTC. Translated: CASSILTSGSGEQYF. The full variable domain, rest sourced from reference TRBV5-1 and TRBJ2-7, is KAGVTQTPRYLIKTRGQQVTLSCSPISGHRSVSWYQQTPGQGLQFLFEYFSETQRNKGNFPGRFSGRQFSNSRSEMNVSTLELGDSALYLCASSILTSGSGEQYFGPGTRLTVT.

This clonotype has a count of ten or more. V is TRBV18 and J is TRBJ2-2, with 10 bases lining up with TRBD2. The V segment lost 9 bases and the J segment 1 base; nucleotides outside the gene matches: 8. Looked up from germline, CDR1 is KGHSH and CDR2 is LQKENI. The CDR3 consists of 16 residues. The CDR3 DNA reads TGTGCCAGTGCCTTTACTAGCGGGGTGAACACCGGGGAGCTGTTTTTT. This sequence encodes CASAFTSGVNTGELFF. The full variable domain, completed using reference TRBV18 and TRBJ2-2, is NAGVMQNPRHLVRRRGQEARLRCSPMKGHSHVYWYRQLPEEGLKFMVYLQKENIIDESGMPKERFSAEFPKEGPSILRIQQVVRGDSAAYFCASAFTSGVNTGELFFGEGSRLTVL.

This clonotype has a count of ten or more. The chain uses TRBV28 and TRBJ1-1; D not certain. This CDR3 is built from 13 residues. V was cut by 3 bases and J by 1 base, with 6 bases left in between. Germline assignment: CDR1 MDHEN and CDR2 SYDVKM. CDR3: CASSFRRNTEAFF. In DNA form, the CDR3 reads TGTGCCAGCAGTTTCAGAAGGAACACTGAAGCTTTCTTT.

The rearrangement links TRBV12-3 or TRBV12-4 to TRBJ2-1; D is perhaps TRBD2 (7 bases). V lost 9 bases, J lost 4 bases, and 16 bases lay in between. This CDR3 has 14 residues. In nucleotides, the CDR3 is TGTGCCAGTTGCCCCGGGGGGCTATACAATGAGCAGTTCTTC. Translating gives CASCPGGLYNEQFF.

This clonotype was seen at least ten times. Written as DNA, the CDR3 is TGCAGTGCTAGGAGACCTTACGGGGCGATGAACACTGAAGCTTTCTTT. Translating it yields CSARRPYGAMNTEAFF. The V and J genes are TRBV20-1 and TRBJ1-1, with D possibly being TRBD1 (5 bases). Germline assignment: CDR1 DFQATT and CDR2 SNEGSKA (reference sequence). The length of the CDR3 is 16 residues. V was clipped by 3 bases and J by 0 bases, with 17 bases between them.

This clonotype has just a few counts. The chain combines TRBV28 with TRBJ2-7; 7 bases line up with TRBD1. Per the germline V gene, CDR1 is MDHEN and CDR2 is SYDVKM. The CDR3 is made up of 15 amino acids. V shed 5 bases, J shed 1 base, and the junction held 8 bases outside the gene matches. Written as DNA, the CDR3 is TGTGCCAGCAGTATAGGGGGCCACCGATCCTACGAGCAGTACTTC. It is translated as CASSIGGHRSYEQYF.

This rearrangement joins TRBV5-8 to TRBJ2-3; TRBD2 agrees at 11 bases. V shed 4 bases, J shed 3 bases, and the junction held 4 bases outside the gene matches. Germline assignment: CDR1 SGHTS and CDR2 YDEGEE. The length of the CDR3 is 15 residues. The CDR3 region is CASSHGTSGTDTQYF. DNA for the CDR3: TGTGCCAGCAGCCACGGGACTAGCGGTACAGATACGCAGTATTTT.

The sample holds many counts of this clonotype. V is TRBV20-1 and J is TRBJ1-1; D unclear. The V gene lost 2 bases and the J gene lost 6 bases, with 10 bases spanning the gap. The V gene's germline CDR1 is DFQATT and CDR2 SNEGSKA (reference sequence). The CDR3 loop spans 12 amino acids. CDR3 DNA sequence: TGCAGTGCTAGACGAAGCGGCGCTGAAGCTTTCTTT. Translating gives CSARRSGAEAFF.